The 29 T cell receptor beta chains below were found in one sample sequenced in a study of blood T cells in healthy people across ages. Together with a sample-barcoded 5' primer, a J-beta primer mix was included in a second PCR lasting roughly 6 to 12 cycles. A single record per CDR3 protein comes from TCRdb applying MiXCR to the 5' RACE reads. The data hold fewer than 900,000 distinct CDR3 sequences, with approximately 43% observed a single time. The sample was blood. The origin of the receptors is a woman aged 55-69 years in good health.

This clonotype has only a few counts. The chain joins TRBV7-9 to TRBJ1-1, with D possibly being TRBD1 (6 bases). The germline CDR1 and CDR2 sequences are SEHNR and FQNEAQ (reference sequence). The CDR3 is 15 amino acids. V shed 4 bases and J shed 0 bases, with 12 bases lying between them. The CDR3 spells CASSSPTGVNTEAFF. CDR3 nucleotides: TGTGCCAGCAGCTCGCCGACAGGTGTGAACACTGAAGCTTTCTTT.

This clonotype was found a few times. This chain links TRBV5-1 with TRBJ2-3, with D tentatively TRBD2 (6 bases). The germline V and J ends were trimmed by 5 bases and 2 bases, with 12 bases remaining between them. CDR1 SGHRS and CDR2 YFSETQ come from the germline V gene. This CDR3 comprises 14 residues. In nucleotides, the CDR3 is TGCGCCAGCAGAAGGGGAGGCGACACAGATACGCAGTATTTT. Protein: CASRRGGDTDTQYF.

The table lists this clonotype with many counts. This rearrangement joins TRBV27 to TRBJ2-7; D is unresolved. Germline-derived CDR1 and CDR2 are MNHEY and SMNVEV (reference sequence). The CDR3 loop spans 11 amino acids. Trimming removed 6 bases from V and 3 bases from J, with 6 bases in between. Here the CDR3 DNA reads TGTGCCAGCAGGACACACTACGAGCAGTACTTC. This translates into CASRTHYEQYF.

The chain recombines TRBV20-1 with TRBJ2-1; 13 bases fit TRBD2. CDR1 is DFQATT and CDR2 is SNEGSKA in the germline V gene (reference sequence). The CDR3 is made up of 20 amino acids. The V and J ends lost 0 bases and 1 base, in that order; junction bases with no gene match: 12. The CDR3 DNA reads as TGCAGTGCTAGAGACATAAGGACTAGCGGGGGCCCCGGATCCTACAATGAGCAGTTCTTC. Amino acids: CSARDIRTSGGPGSYNEQFF.

Many counts were recorded for this clonotype. The chain has TRBV11-1 and TRBJ2-6; perhaps TRBD2 as D (6 bases). From germline, CDR1 is SGHAT and CDR2 FQDESV (reference sequence). The CDR3 has 16 residues. V lost 7 bases and J 2 bases, leaving 15 bases between the germline ends. CDR3 sequence (DNA): TGTGCCAGCACCGGGAGCTCCAGTCCTGGGGCCAACGTCCTGACTTTC. This translates into CASTGSSSPGANVLTF.

The chain is built from TRBV2 and TRBJ2-1; tentative D call: TRBD2 (7 bases). CDR3 length: 16 amino acids. Trimming stripped 7 bases from V and 9 bases from J, with 25 bases between. Germline V gene data show CDR1 as SNHLY and CDR2 as FYNNEI. The CDR3 DNA reads TGTGCCAGCACCCCTAACGGGGGGACATCCAGCGGTGAGCAGTTCTTC. Translation: CASTPNGGTSSGEQFF.

This clonotype has only a few counts. The rearrangement links TRBV7-9 to TRBJ1-5; D remains ambiguous. Germline V lookup: CDR1 SEHNR, CDR2 FQNEAQ (reference sequence). The V end was cut by 4 bases, the J end by 0 bases, with 19 bases between. The CDR3 is made up of 18 amino acids. CDR3 sequence (DNA): TGTGCCAGCAGCTCCGACGGGAACCCAGACTATAGCAATCAGCCCCAGCATTTT. Amino acids: CASSSDGNPDYSNQPQHF.

This clonotype was seen a few times. The chain combines TRBV15 with TRBJ1-5; D is uncertain. Germline V lookup: CDR1 LNHNV, CDR2 YYDKDF (reference sequence). The CDR3 is 14 residues long. Between the trimmed V and J ends, which lost 5 bases and 3 bases, there was a span of 11 bases. The CDR3 region has the DNA TGTGCCACCAGCTCTCGGCCCAACAATCAGCCCCAGCATTTT. Protein: CATSSRPNNQPQHF.

There are many counts of this clonotype. The rearrangement uses TRBV27 and TRBJ2-7, with TRBD2 identical over 12 bases. The CDR3 spans 17 residues. The trim removed 5 bases at V and 4 bases at J, leaving 12 bases unmatched. Per the germline V gene, CDR1 is MNHEY and CDR2 is SMNVEV (reference sequence). The DNA for the CDR3 is TGTGCCAGCAGTCCCCTCCGGGCTAGCGGGAGGGGATACGAGCAGTACTTC. This sequence encodes CASSPLRASGRGYEQYF.

This clonotype has only a few counts. Written as DNA, the CDR3 is TGTGCCAGCAGTTACGCCCGGGGAACTAACTATGGCTACACCTTC. This encodes CASSYARGTNYGYTF. The genes are TRBV6-6 and TRBJ1-2; unclear D gene. Germline V CDR1 and CDR2: MNHNY, SVGAGI (reference sequence). The CDR3 length is 15 residues. V lost 2 bases to trimming and J lost 0 bases, with 10 bases between them.

This clonotype was seen only a few times. The chain joins TRBV13 to TRBJ2-3; TRBD2 might be the D (6 bases). This CDR3 contains 14 residues. Germline V lookup: CDR1 PRHDT, CDR2 FYEKMQ (reference sequence). The V end lost 2 bases, the J end lost 2 bases, and 8 bases lay between the germline ends. Here the CDR3 reads CASSLPSATDTQYF. DNA of the CDR3: TGTGCCAGCAGCTTACCTAGCGCCACAGATACGCAGTATTTT. The entire variable domain, with the rest obtained from reference TRBV13 and TRBJ2-3, is as follows: AAGVIQSPRHLIKEKRETATLKCYPIPRHDTVYWYQQGPGQDPQFLISFYEKMQSDKGSIPDRFSAQQFSDYHSELNMSSLELGDSALYFCASSLPSATDTQYFGPGTRLTVL.

CDR3 in amino acids: CASRGLAGDFGQFF. CDR3 nucleotides: TGTGCCAGCAGGGGACTAGCGGGGGATTTCGGGCAGTTCTTC. This chain connects TRBV2 to TRBJ2-1, with 14 bases that match TRBD2. The CDR3 length is 14 residues. The J segment lost 12 bases and the V segment lost 6 bases, leaving 7 bases of the junction unmatched. Germline V CDR1 and CDR2: SNHLY, FYNNEI.

This clonotype was seen a few times. This rearrangement joins TRBV4-3 to TRBJ2-1; D is ambiguous. From germline, CDR1 is LGHNA and CDR2 YSLEER. The V end lost 0 bases, the J end lost 5 bases, and 5 bases lay between the germline ends. The CDR3 runs to 13 residues. CDR3: CASSQEQNNEQFF. CDR3 nucleotides: TGCGCCAGCAGCCAAGAACAGAACAATGAGCAGTTCTTC.

This clonotype was observed a handful of times. With a much larger clone just one base away, this may be a read error. The chain is built from TRBV20-1 and TRBJ2-1, with 9 bases that match TRBD2. The end of the DNA aligns better with TRBJ2-7, so the J call may be wrong. Germline V gives CDR1 DFQATT, CDR2 SNEGSKA (reference sequence). This CDR3 spans 14 amino acids. The CDR3 nucleotides read TGCAGTGGCCTAGCGGGGAGCTCCTACAATGAGCAGTACTTC. As protein: CSGLAGSSYNEQYF.

The chain joins TRBV7-2 to TRBJ1-6; D perhaps matches TRBD1 (6 bases). Germline lookup yields CDR1 SGHTA and CDR2 FQGNSA. Trimming removed 5 bases from V and 8 bases from J, with 16 bases in between. The CDR3 sequence is 15 residues long. This CDR3 reads CASSLLTGHDSPLHF. As DNA, the CDR3 is TGTGCCAGCAGCCTATTGACAGGCCACGATTCACCCCTCCACTTT.

The gene calls are TRBV5-1 and TRBJ2-1; D unresolved. Germline lookup yields CDR1 SGHRS and CDR2 YFSETQ. V gave up 3 bases and J gave up 7 bases, with 14 bases separating them. This CDR3 contains 14 residues. The CDR3 sequence: CASSSGSLSNEQFF. CDR3 coding DNA: TGCGCCAGCAGCTCGGGCAGCCTGTCTAATGAGCAGTTCTTC.

This clonotype has just a few counts. The genes are TRBV6-5 and TRBJ2-1; weak D call: TRBD2 (5 bases). The germline CDR1 and CDR2 sequences are MNHEY and SVGAGI. The CDR3 has 13 residues. Trimming left V 5 bases short and J 8 bases short, with 13 bases between. The CDR3 DNA is TGTGCCAGCAGTCGCGGGTTCAGCGATGAGCAGTTCTTC. Translating it yields CASSRGFSDEQFF.

This clonotype turned up a few times. The rearrangement uses TRBV25-1 and TRBJ2-7; D is possibly TRBD2 (7 bases). V was pared by 4 bases and J by 3 bases, with 22 bases between. Germline values: CDR1 MGHDK, CDR2 SYGVNS. There are 17 residues in the CDR3. The CDR3 loop reads CASSATGFRGGNYEQYF. CDR3 nucleotide sequence: TGTGCCAGCAGTGCAACAGGGTTTCGGGGAGGGAACTACGAGCAGTACTTC.

In this sample, this clonotype turned up many times. The gene calls are TRBV7-2 and TRBJ2-5; D is uncertain. V lost 5 bases and J lost 2, with 6 bases in between. CDR3 size: 12 residues. In germline, CDR1 is SGHTA, CDR2 FQGNSA. The CDR3 reads CASSRKQETQYF. CDR3 DNA: TGTGCCAGCAGCCGGAAACAAGAGACCCAGTACTTC.

The CDR3 protein is CASSRQGETDTQYF. CDR3 nucleotides: TGTGCCAGCAGTCGACAGGGGGAAACAGATACGCAGTATTTT. This rearrangement joins TRBV12-3 or TRBV12-4 to TRBJ2-3, with 9 positions matching TRBD1. This CDR3 has 14 residues. Germline trimming cut 5 bases from V and 3 bases from J; bases unmatched to any gene: 3.

This clonotype occurred a few times. The V call is TRBV2, the J call TRBJ2-5; TRBD2 aligns across 14 bases. The germline V gene encodes CDR1 SNHLY and CDR2 FYNNEI. With 1 base clipped from V and 6 bases from J, the junction kept 1 base outside the gene matches. The CDR3 has 15 residues. The CDR3 bases are TGTGCCAGCAGTGAAGGGACTAGCGGGGGGAAGACCCAGTACTTC. This sequence encodes CASSEGTSGGKTQYF.

The J gene is TRBJ1-2, the V gene TRBV10-3, with D uncertain. In germline, CDR1 is ENHRY, CDR2 SYGVKD. This CDR3 spans 14 amino acids. Trimming pared 4 bases from V and 4 bases from J, leaving 13 bases between. CDR3 amino acids: CAISVAEGGYGYTF. In DNA, the CDR3 is TGTGCCATCAGTGTCGCAGAGGGAGGCTATGGCTACACCTTC.

This clonotype was observed a handful of times. This chain uses TRBV7-2 with TRBJ2-7; 12 nucleotides match TRBD2. This CDR3 has 15 residues. Germline V gene sequence: CDR1 SGHTA, CDR2 FQGNSA. The junction had 5 bases not matched to a gene; V was cut back by 3 bases and J by 5 bases. The CDR3: CASSLTSGSFDEQYF. CDR3 DNA: TGTGCCAGCAGCTTGACTAGCGGGAGTTTCGACGAGCAGTACTTC.

CDR3 DNA sequence: TGCGCCAGCAGCCGGTCCCAGGGGGGTCAAGAGACCCAGTACTTC. It yields the protein CASSRSQGGQETQYF. V gene TRBV5-1 combines with J gene TRBJ2-5, with D possibly TRBD1 on 7 matching bases. Trimming stripped 4 bases from V and 2 bases from J, with 15 bases between. The germline V gene has CDR1 SGHRS and CDR2 YFSETQ. This CDR3 has 15 amino acids.

V and J are TRBV7-9 and TRBJ2-5; a possible D gene is TRBD1 (6 bases). The DNA end favors TRBJ2-7, so the J call may be wrong. Germline CDR1 is SEHNR and CDR2 is FQNEAQ (reference sequence). The CDR3 length is 15 residues. CDR3 amino acids: CASSLPNQGNHEQYF. CDR3 sequence (DNA): TGTGCCAGCAGCTTACCTAATCAGGGGAACCACGAGCAGTACTTC.

The sample holds one count of this clonotype. The chain combines TRBV10-3 with TRBJ1-4; 7 bases map to TRBD1. J gave up 10 bases and V 10 bases, and 18 bases lay outside the gene matches. CDR3 length equals 15 residues. Germline V gene data show CDR1 as ENHRY and CDR2 as SYGVKD. The CDR3 DNA follows: TGTGCCACCCAACGACAGGGTCCGACGGAGGGAAAACTGTTTTTT. This encodes CATQRQGPTEGKLFF.

This clonotype was detected a few times. The chain employs TRBV24-1 and TRBJ2-5; 7 bases line up with TRBD1. The V gene's germline CDR1 is KGHDR and CDR2 SFDVKD. V lost 4 bases and J lost 5; bases outside the gene matches: 6. This CDR3 comprises 14 residues. CDR3 sequence (DNA): TGTGCCACCAGTGACCCGGGACAGACGGAGACCCAGTACTTC. Its protein is CATSDPGQTETQYF.

This clonotype has only a few counts. V usage is TRBV7-2 and J usage is TRBJ1-2; possible D gene TRBD1, 5 bases. CDR3 size: 15 residues. Germline CDR1 SGHTA, CDR2 FQGNSA. Trimming left V 1 base short and J 3 bases short, with 12 bases between. CDR3 amino acids: CASSLGGGRDYGYTF. CDR3 nucleotides: TGTGCCAGCAGCTTAGGTGGGGGGAGAGACTATGGCTACACCTTC.

The rearrangement joins TRBV20-1 to TRBJ1-4; D not resolved. CDR3 size: 14 residues. Trimming pared 0 bases from V and 4 bases from J, leaving 9 bases between. Per the germline V gene, CDR1 is DFQATT and CDR2 is SNEGSKA (reference sequence). CDR3: CSARDPGVNEKLFF. The CDR3, as DNA: TGCAGTGCTAGAGATCCTGGGGTTAATGAAAAACTGTTTTTT.